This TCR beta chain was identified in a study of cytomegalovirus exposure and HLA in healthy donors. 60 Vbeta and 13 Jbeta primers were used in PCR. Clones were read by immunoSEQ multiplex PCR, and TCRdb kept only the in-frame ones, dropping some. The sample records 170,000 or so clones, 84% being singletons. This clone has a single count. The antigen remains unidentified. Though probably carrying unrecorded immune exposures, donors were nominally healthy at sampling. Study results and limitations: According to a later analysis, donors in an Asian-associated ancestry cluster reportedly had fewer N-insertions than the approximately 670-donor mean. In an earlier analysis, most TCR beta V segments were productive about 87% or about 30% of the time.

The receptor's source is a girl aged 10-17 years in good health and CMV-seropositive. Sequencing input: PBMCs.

Here the CDR3 DNA reads TGTGCCAGCTCACTTAGTACAGGGGTCCCCTACGAGCAGTACTTC. Translation: CASSLSTGVPYEQYF. The chain combines TRBV18 with TRBJ2-7; 7 bases fit TRBD1. CDR3 length: 15 residues. Looked up from germline, CDR1 is KGHSH and CDR2 is LQKENI. Unmatched junction bases numbered 8, after V lost 4 bases and J lost 2 bases.